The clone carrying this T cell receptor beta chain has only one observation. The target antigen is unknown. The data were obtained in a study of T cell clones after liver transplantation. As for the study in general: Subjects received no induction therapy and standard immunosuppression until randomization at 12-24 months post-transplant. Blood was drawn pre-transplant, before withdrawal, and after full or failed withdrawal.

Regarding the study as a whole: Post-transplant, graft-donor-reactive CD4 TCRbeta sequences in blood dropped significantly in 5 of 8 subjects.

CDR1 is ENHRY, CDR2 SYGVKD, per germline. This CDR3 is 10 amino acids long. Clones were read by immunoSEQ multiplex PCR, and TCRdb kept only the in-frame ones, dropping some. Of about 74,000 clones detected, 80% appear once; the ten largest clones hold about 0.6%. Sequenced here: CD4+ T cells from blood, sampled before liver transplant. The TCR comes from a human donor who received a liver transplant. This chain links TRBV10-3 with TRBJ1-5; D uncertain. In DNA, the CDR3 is TGTGCGACCGCGGACCAGCCCCAGCATTTT. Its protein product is CATADQPQHF.